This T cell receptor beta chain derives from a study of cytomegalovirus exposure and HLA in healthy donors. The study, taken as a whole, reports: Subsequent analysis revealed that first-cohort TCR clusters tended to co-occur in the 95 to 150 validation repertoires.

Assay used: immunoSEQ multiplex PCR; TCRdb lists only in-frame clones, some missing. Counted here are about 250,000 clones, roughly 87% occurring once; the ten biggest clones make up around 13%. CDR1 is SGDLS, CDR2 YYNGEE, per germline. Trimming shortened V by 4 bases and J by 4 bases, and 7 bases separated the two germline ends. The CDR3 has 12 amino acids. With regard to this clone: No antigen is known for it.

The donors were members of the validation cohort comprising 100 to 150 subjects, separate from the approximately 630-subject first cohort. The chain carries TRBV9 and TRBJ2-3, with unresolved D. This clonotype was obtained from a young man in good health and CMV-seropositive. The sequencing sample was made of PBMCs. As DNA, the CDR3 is TGTGCCAGCAGCCACCGGGCAGATACGCAGTATTTT. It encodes CASSHRADTQYF.